The 11 T cell receptor beta chains presented below share a single source sample, sequenced in a study of ipilimumab plus nivolumab after autologous stem cell transplantation. The assay was immunoSEQ multiplex PCR, and TCRdb's table has in-frame clones only and misses some. The sample lists approximately 80,000 clones; 75% to 85% were seen once. Sequenced here: PBMCs, sampled in a trial of ipilimumab plus nivolumab as post-transplant consolidation. The origin of the receptors is a male donor with diffuse large B-cell lymphoma.

The CDR3 DNA is TGTGCCAGCAGCGCGGAGAGGGCGCCACTTAGGGGTTCACCCCTCCACTTT. Translating it yields CASSAERAPLRGSPLHF. The V and J genes are TRBV27 and TRBJ1-6; D is perhaps TRBD1 (5 bases). V was trimmed by 6 bases and J by 9 bases, leaving 24 bases between them. The CDR3 extends over 17 amino acids. The germline V gene has CDR1 MNHEY and CDR2 SMNVEV (reference sequence).

V is TRBV6-5 and J is TRBJ1-3, with D possibly TRBD1 on 6 matching bases. The V gene lost 7 bases and the J gene lost 5 bases, with 15 bases spanning the gap. The CDR3 covers 14 residues. Germline assignment: CDR1 MNHEY and CDR2 SVGAGI. CDR3 bases: TGTGCCAGCACCGACCGGGGGGCACGAAACACCATATATTTT. It specifies CASTDRGARNTIYF.

This chain uses TRBV4-1 with TRBJ1-2, with 8 bases that match TRBD1. V was clipped by 3 bases and J by 4 bases; unmatched bases: 7. CDR3 length equals 15 residues. Germline lookup yields CDR1 MGHRA and CDR2 YSYEKL. The CDR3 spells CASSHDGQGGYGYTF. In nucleotides, the CDR3 is TGCGCCAGCAGCCATGATGGACAGGGCGGCTATGGCTACACCTTC.

The gene calls are TRBV5-1 and TRBJ2-5, with D uncertain. Trimming removed 1 base at V and 2 bases at J, with 6 bases between. The V gene's germline CDR1 is SGHRS and CDR2 YFSETQ. The CDR3 runs to 13 residues. The CDR3 nucleotides read TGCGCCAGCAGCTTGACAGTTCAAGAGACCCAGTACTTC. Protein sequence: CASSLTVQETQYF.

This sequence joins TRBV4-3 and TRBJ1-4; D is ambiguous. Germline assignment: CDR1 LGHNA and CDR2 YSLEER. The CDR3 consists of 16 residues. V lost 0 bases to trimming and J lost 5 bases, with 13 bases between them. In nucleotides, the CDR3 is TGCGCCAGCAGCCAAGAGGCGGCGGCCAGCAATGAAAAACTGTTTTTT. Its protein product is CASSQEAAASNEKLFF.

This chain joins TRBV2 and TRBJ2-5; 9 nucleotides match TRBD2. J gave up 7 bases and V 6 bases, and 12 bases lay outside the gene matches. CDR3 length: 15 residues. The germline CDR1 and CDR2 sequences are SNHLY and FYNNEI. The CDR3 DNA is TGTGCCAGCAGGACGGGGGCGACTAGCGGCTTGACCCAGTACTTC. Translating gives CASRTGATSGLTQYF.

The genes are TRBV5-5 and TRBJ1-1, with D possibly matching TRBD1 (5 bases). V was trimmed by 0 bases and J by 8 bases, leaving 8 bases between them. CDR1 is SGHKS and CDR2 is YYEKEE in the germline V gene (reference sequence). This CDR3 contains 12 residues. The CDR3 DNA reads as TGTGCCAGCAGCTTGGGAGGGGAGGAAGCTTTCTTT. It yields the protein CASSLGGEEAFF.

The chain is built from TRBV6-6 and TRBJ2-1; D remains unclear. V gave up 4 bases and J gave up 10 bases, with 8 bases separating them. CDR3 size: 11 residues. Germline values: CDR1 MNHNY, CDR2 SVGAGI (reference sequence). CDR3 region: CASSSYTEQFF. The CDR3, as DNA: TGTGCCAGCAGTTCCTACACAGAGCAGTTCTTC.

V and J are TRBV5-6 and TRBJ2-1; D is unclear. This CDR3 region has 16 residues. Trimming left V 2 bases short and J 3 bases short, with 15 bases between. In germline, CDR1 is SGHDT, CDR2 YYEEEE. The CDR3 DNA reads as TGTGCCAGCAGCTTACCGGGCGACTCCCGCTACAATGAGCAGTTCTTC. It codes for CASSLPGDSRYNEQFF. Together with reference TRBV5-6 and TRBJ2-1, the CDR3 gives the full variable domain: DAGVTQSPTHLIKTRGQQVTLRCSPKSGHDTVSWYQQALGQGPQFIFQYYEEEERQRGNFPDRFSGHQFPNYSSELNVNALLLGDSALYLCASSLPGDSRYNEQFFGPGTRLTVL.

The V and J genes are TRBV5-1 and TRBJ2-3; the D is unclear. The CDR3 has 14 amino acids. V gave up 0 bases and J gave up 5 bases, with 10 bases separating them. CDR1 is SGHRS and CDR2 is YFSETQ in the germline V gene. Here the CDR3 DNA reads TGCGCCAGCAGCTTGGCATTATCGAAAGATACGCAGTATTTT. Protein: CASSLALSKDTQYF. Variable domain in full (rest from reference TRBV5-1 and TRBJ2-3): KAGVTQTPRYLIKTRGQQVTLSCSPISGHRSVSWYQQTPGQGLQFLFEYFSETQRNKGNFPGRFSGRQFSNSRSEMNVSTLELGDSALYLCASSLALSKDTQYFGPGTRLTVL.

The rearrangement links TRBV4-1 to TRBJ2-2, with D possibly being TRBD1 or TRBD2 (5 bases each). The CDR3 has 15 residues. Germline V CDR1 and CDR2: MGHRA, YSYEKL. V dropped 8 bases and J dropped 0 bases, with 13 bases sitting between them. The CDR3 region has the DNA TGCGCCAGCCAACCCGGGGCTACGAACACCGGGGAGCTGTTTTTT. It yields the protein CASQPGATNTGELFF.